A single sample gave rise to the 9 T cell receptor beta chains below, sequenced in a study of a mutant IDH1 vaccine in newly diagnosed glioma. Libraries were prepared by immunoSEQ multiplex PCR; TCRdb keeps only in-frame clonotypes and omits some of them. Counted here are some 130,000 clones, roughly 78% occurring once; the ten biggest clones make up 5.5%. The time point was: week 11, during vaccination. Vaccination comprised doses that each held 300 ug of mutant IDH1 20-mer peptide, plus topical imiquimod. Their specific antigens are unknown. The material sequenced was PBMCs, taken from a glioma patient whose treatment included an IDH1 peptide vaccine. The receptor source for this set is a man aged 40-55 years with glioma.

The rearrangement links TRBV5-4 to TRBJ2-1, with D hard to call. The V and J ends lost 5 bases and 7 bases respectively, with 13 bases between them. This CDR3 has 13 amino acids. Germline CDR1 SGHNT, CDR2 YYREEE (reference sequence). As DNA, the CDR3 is TGTGCCAGCAGTTCGGGCCCTCGGAATGAGCAGTTCTTC. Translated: CASSSGPRNEQFF.

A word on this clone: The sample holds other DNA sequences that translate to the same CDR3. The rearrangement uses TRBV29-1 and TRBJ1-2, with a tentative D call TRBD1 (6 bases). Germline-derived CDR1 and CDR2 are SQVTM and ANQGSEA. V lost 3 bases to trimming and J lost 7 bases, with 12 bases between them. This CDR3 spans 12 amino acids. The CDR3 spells CSVEGGGGGYTF. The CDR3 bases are TGCAGCGTTGAGGGGGGCGGTGGTGGCTACACCTTC.

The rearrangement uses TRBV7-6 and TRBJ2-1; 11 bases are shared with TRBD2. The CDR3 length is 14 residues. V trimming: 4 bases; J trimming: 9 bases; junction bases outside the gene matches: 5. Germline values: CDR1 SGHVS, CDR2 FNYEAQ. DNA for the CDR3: TGTGCCAGCAGCTCCTTAGCGGGGGGGAGTGAGCAGTTCTTC. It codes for CASSSLAGGSEQFF.

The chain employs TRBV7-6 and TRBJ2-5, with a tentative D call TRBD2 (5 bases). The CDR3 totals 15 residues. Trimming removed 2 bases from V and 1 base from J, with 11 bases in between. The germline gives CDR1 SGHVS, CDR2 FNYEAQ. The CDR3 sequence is CASSLIGGSQETQYF. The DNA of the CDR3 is TGTGCCAGCAGCTTAATAGGCGGGTCCCAAGAGACCCAGTACTTC.

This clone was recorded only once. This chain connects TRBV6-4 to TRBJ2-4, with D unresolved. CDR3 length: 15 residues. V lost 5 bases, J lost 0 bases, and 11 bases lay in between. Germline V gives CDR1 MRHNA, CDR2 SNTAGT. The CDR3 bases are TGTGCCAGCAGTCGTAGAGGAGTAGCCAAAAACATTCAGTACTTC. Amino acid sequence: CASSRRGVAKNIQYF.

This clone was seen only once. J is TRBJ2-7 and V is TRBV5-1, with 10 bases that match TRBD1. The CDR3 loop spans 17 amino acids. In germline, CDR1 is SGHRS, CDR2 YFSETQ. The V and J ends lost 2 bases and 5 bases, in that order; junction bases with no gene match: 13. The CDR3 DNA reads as TGCGCCAGCAGCTTAGGGACAGGGGATTACACTAGGCACGAGCAGTACTTC. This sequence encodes CASSLGTGDYTRHEQYF. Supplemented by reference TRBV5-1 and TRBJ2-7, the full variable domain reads KAGVTQTPRYLIKTRGQQVTLSCSPISGHRSVSWYQQTPGQGLQFLFEYFSETQRNKGNFPGRFSGRQFSNSRSEMNVSTLELGDSALYLCASSLGTGDYTRHEQYFGPGTRLTVT.

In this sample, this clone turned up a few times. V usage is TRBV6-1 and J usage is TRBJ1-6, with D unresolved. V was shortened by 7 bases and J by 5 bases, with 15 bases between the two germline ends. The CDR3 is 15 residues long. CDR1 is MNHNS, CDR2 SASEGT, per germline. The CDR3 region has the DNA TGTGCCAGCATCCTCATTCGGGATCATAATTCACCCCTCCACTTT. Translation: CASILIRDHNSPLHF.

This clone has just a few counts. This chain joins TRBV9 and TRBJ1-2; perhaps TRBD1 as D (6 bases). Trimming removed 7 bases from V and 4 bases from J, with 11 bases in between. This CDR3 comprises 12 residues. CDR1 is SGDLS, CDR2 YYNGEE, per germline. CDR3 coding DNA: TGTGCCAGCGTAAAGGACAGCTATGGCTACACCTTC. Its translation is CASVKDSYGYTF.

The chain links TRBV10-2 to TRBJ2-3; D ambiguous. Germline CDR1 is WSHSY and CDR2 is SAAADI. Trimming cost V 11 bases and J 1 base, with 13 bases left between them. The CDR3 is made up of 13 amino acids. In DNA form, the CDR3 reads TGCGCCCTCACAGACGATCGCACAGATACGCAGTATTTT. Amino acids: CALTDDRTDTQYF.